One sample yielded the 8 T cell receptor beta chains listed below, sequenced in a study of T cells in Graves' hyperthyroidism and ophthalmopathy. Authors of the study amplified TCR beta CDR3 regions from RNA transcripts. TCR CDR3 underwent first-round RT-PCR with the HTBI primer set. TCRdb re-called the multiplex PCR reads with MiXCR, one entry per CDR3 protein. The sample records 600,000 to 900,000 distinct CDR3 sequences, 16% being singletons. Input material: blood. These receptors were obtained from a man between 18 and 29 years old with Graves' hyperthyroidism.

Comments on this clonotype: Likely a read error: the CDR3 ends without its conserved phenylalanine or tryptophan. The chain joins TRBV28 to TRBJ1-1; D remains unclear. The CDR3 totals 14 residues. Germline assignment: CDR1 MDHEN and CDR2 SYDVKM. Trimming removed 0 bases from V and 0 bases from J, with 5 bases in between. Here the CDR3 DNA reads TGTGCCAGCAGTTTATGGCCAGTGAACACTGAAGCTTTCTCT. Its protein is CASSLWPVNTEAFS.

This chain uses TRBV25-1 with TRBJ1-1; TRBD1 aligns across 12 bases. The CDR3 is made up of 13 amino acids. Germline V gene sequence: CDR1 MGHDK, CDR2 SYGVNS. Trimming cost V 7 bases and J 8 bases; bases outside gene matches: 5. CDR3 nucleotides: TGTGCCAGCAAAACCGGGACAGGGGGCGAAGCTTTCTTT. Protein: CASKTGTGGEAFF.

The table lists this clonotype with a few counts. CDR3: CASLGPLARHPPQPQHF. The CDR3 DNA reads TGTGCCAGCCTCGGTCCCCTGGCTCGCCACCCACCTCAGCCCCAGCATTTT. V is TRBV6-1 and J is TRBJ1-5; no clear D. Germline lookup yields CDR1 MNHNS and CDR2 SASEGT. The CDR3 is made up of 17 amino acids. Trimming removed 8 bases from V and 6 bases from J, with 26 bases in between.

CDR3 in amino acids: CASRPLTGNNQPQHF. DNA for the CDR3: TGTGCCAGTAGACCACTTACAGGGAACAATCAGCCCCAGCATTTT. The chain couples TRBV19 to TRBJ1-5, with D tentatively TRBD1 (6 bases). V lost 6 bases to trimming and J lost 3 bases, with 15 bases between them. There are 15 residues in the CDR3. CDR1 and CDR2 from the germline V gene are LNHDA and SQIVND (reference sequence). Combining the CDR3 with reference TRBV19 and TRBJ1-5 gives the whole variable domain DGGITQSPKYLFRKEGQNVTLSCEQNLNHDAMYWYRQDPGQGLRLIYYSQIVNDFQKGDIAEGYSVSREKKESFPLTVTSAQKNPTAFYLCASRPLTGNNQPQHFGDGTRLSIL.

This clonotype showed up just a few times. V usage is TRBV5-4 and J usage is TRBJ2-3; 13 bases agree with TRBD2. CDR1 SGHNT and CDR2 YYREEE come from the germline V gene (reference sequence). After removal of 4 bases from V and 1 base from J, the junction contained 12 bases not matched to a gene. The CDR3 runs 19 residues. The CDR3 region has the DNA TGTGCCAGCAGCCTGGAGGGGACTAGCGGGGCCCCTGGCACAGATACGCAGTATTTT. Amino acid sequence: CASSLEGTSGAPGTDTQYF.

This chain links TRBV27 with TRBJ2-7; 9 bases agree with TRBD2. Germline assignment: CDR1 MNHEY and CDR2 SMNVEV (reference sequence). There are 15 residues in the CDR3. Trimming removed 4 bases from V and 2 bases from J; junction bases left unmatched: 6. In DNA, the CDR3 is TGTGCCAGCAGTTACCTGACTAGCGGCCCCTACGAGCAGTACTTC. Protein: CASSYLTSGPYEQYF.

The chain uses TRBV20-1 and TRBJ1-3; no clear D. This CDR3 is 14 amino acids long. V shed 5 bases and J shed 1 base, with 12 bases lying between them. Germline V gene lookup returns CDR1 DFQATT and CDR2 SNEGSKA (reference sequence). CDR3 sequence reads: CSALRRNSGNTIYF. Here the CDR3 DNA reads TGCAGTGCTCTCAGGAGGAATTCTGGAAACACCATATATTTT.

This clonotype was observed many times. V usage is TRBV18 and J usage is TRBJ1-1; D possibly corresponds to TRBD1 (6 bases). This CDR3 has 12 residues. Germline-derived CDR1 and CDR2 are KGHSH and LQKENI. Trimming removed 4 bases from V and 7 bases from J, with 10 bases in between. This CDR3 is CASSREDSEAFF. In nucleotides, the CDR3 is TGTGCCAGCTCACGGGAGGACAGTGAAGCTTTCTTT.